This T cell receptor (beta chain) originates from a study of radiation and T cells in renal cell carcinoma. General study results and limits: No pretreatment tumor biopsies were available for baseline clonotypes. Top tumor clonotypes rose in blood 2 weeks post-radiation, then contracted.

This clone was recorded once. Its specificity is unknown. The assay was immunoSEQ multiplex PCR, and TCRdb's table has in-frame clones only and misses some. The data contain 150,000 or so clones, about nine tenths of them singletons. Time point given: baseline pretreatment blood. The treatment was: 15 Gy SBRT to primary tumor, nephrectomy 4 weeks later. Sample: blood, taken from a patient whose treatment included radiotherapy and nephrectomy. This sequence originates from a woman between 65 and 79 years old with renal cell carcinoma.

DNA of the CDR3: TGTGCCAGCAGCTTTGCCGGGTTGCTCTCTGGAAACACCATATATTTT. This gives the protein CASSFAGLLSGNTIYF. The J gene is TRBJ1-3, the V gene TRBV7-9, with unresolved D. The CDR3 is 16 amino acids. The V end was cut by 3 bases, the J end by 0 bases, with 12 bases between. Germline V gives CDR1 SEHNR, CDR2 FQNEAQ (reference sequence).